Listed below are T cell receptor beta chains from one sample, sequenced in a study of response to subunit inactivated influenza vaccine. TCRdb independently ran MiXCR on the RT-PCR reads; one entry per CDR3 protein. This table has 600,000 to 700,000 distinct CDR3 sequences, 14% appearing once. Specimen: PBMCs from blood, collected 14 to 15 days before vaccination. The receptors were sampled from a man aged 50 to 59 who received an inactivated influenza vaccine. Each CDR3 is given with its conserved first and last residue. A D gene is named only where the DNA matches it firmly. Size is omitted from some rows. Given values are once, few, many or a class for expanded clones.

clone_size	v_call	d_call	j_call	cdr3_nt	cdr3_aa
.	TRBV5-1	.	TRBJ2-5	TGCGCCAGCAGCTTGGCCCCCTCAGGGGCTTACCAAGAGACCCAGTACTTC	CASSLAPSGAYQETQYF
.	TRBV10-3	.	TRBJ1-3	TGTGCCATCAGTGACCTCGGCAGGGCATCTGGAAACACCATATATTTT	CAISDLGRASGNTIYF
.	TRBV12-3/TRBV12-4	.	TRBJ2-6	TGTGCCAGCAGCCCGCCACGGGGCGCTTTCCTAGGGTCTGGGGCCAGCGTCCTGACTTTC	CASSPPRGAFLGSGASVLTF
.	TRBV30	.	TRBJ2-3	TGTGCCTGGAGTATCGGGGGAACAGATACGCAGTATTTT	CAWSIGGTDTQYF
many	TRBV9	.	TRBJ2-2	TGTGCCAGCAGCGTAGCGGGAAACGGGGAGCTGTTTTTT	CASSVAGNGELFF
.	TRBV27	.	TRBJ2-3	TGTGCCAGCAGTTTACTCAGGGCCACAGATACGCAGTATTTT	CASSLLRATDTQYF
.	TRBV20-1	TRBD1	TRBJ2-7	TGCAGTGCTAGAGGCCCTTTTGGGACAGCAAGCTCCTACGAGCAGTACTTC	CSARGPFGTASSYEQYF
few	TRBV28	.	TRBJ2-2	TGTGCCAGCAGTCAAGACACAGCGAACACCGGGGAGCTGTTTTTT	CASSQDTANTGELFF
.	TRBV5-5	.	TRBJ2-1	TGTGCCAGCAGCTTAACAACGAGCTCCTACAATGAGCAGTTCTTC	CASSLTTSSYNEQFF
many	TRBV5-6	TRBD1	TRBJ1-5	TGTGCCAGCAACAACCGGGACAGAGATCAGCCCCAGCATTTT	CASNNRDRDQPQHF
few	TRBV9	TRBD2	TRBJ2-3	TGTGCCAGCAGCGTAGACCCCGGGATTAGCGGGAGAGGAGATACGCAGTATTTT	CASSVDPGISGRGDTQYF
few	TRBV7-7	.	TRBJ2-3	TGTGCTAGCAGCCCTACCCTCACAGATACGCAGTATTTT	CASSPTLTDTQYF
.	TRBV3-1	.	TRBJ2-1	TGTGCCAGCAGCCAAGTGTATGCTTTTCAGTTCTTC	CASSQVYAFQFF
many	TRBV14	.	TRBJ2-2	TGTGCCAGCAGCCAAAGTCTGAACACCGGGGAGCTGTTTTTT	CASSQSLNTGELFF
few	TRBV5-1	.	TRBJ2-1	TGCGCCAGCAGAGTTACAGGATGGGAAATATCTGAGCAGTTCTTC	CASRVTGWEISEQFF
.	TRBV5-1	TRBD1	TRBJ1-2	TGCGCCAGCAGCTTGGGTACAGGGGGCGCATCTGGCTACACCTTC	CASSLGTGGASGYTF
few	TRBV9	.	TRBJ2-5	TGTGCCAGCAGCCCTCAGGGTTCTGAGACCCAGTACTTC	CASSPQGSETQYF
.	TRBV6-5	.	TRBJ2-5	TGTGCCAGCAGTTATTCTCGGTCGGGAACGTATCAAGAGACCCAGTACTTC	CASSYSRSGTYQETQYF
few	TRBV11-3	.	TRBJ2-3	TGTGCCAGCAGTATTACAGGGAGTGGCACGCAGTATTTT	CASSITGSGTQYF
.	TRBV11-2	.	TRBJ2-5	TGTGCCAGCAGCTTGACTTTTGGGCAAGAGACCCAGTACTTC	CASSLTFGQETQYF
many	TRBV7-9	.	TRBJ1-1	TGTGCCAGCAGCTTAGCAGGGCCGACTGAAGCTTTCTTT	CASSLAGPTEAFF
.	TRBV5-1	.	TRBJ1-3	TGCGCCAGCAGCGGGGATCAGGGGAGCTCTGGAAACACCATATATTTT	CASSGDQGSSGNTIYF